The rows below give T cell receptor beta chains drawn from one sample of a study of beta chain features in type 1 diabetes. Sequencing was performed with immunoSEQ multiplex PCR; in TCRdb, only in-frame clones are kept and a portion is missing. This sample yields nearly 350,000 clones, of which over 7% are seen a single time; roughly 0.99% belongs to the top ten. Sequenced material: central memory CD4+ T cells from blood. The receptors come from a man aged 25-40 years with type 1 diabetes. CDR3s include the opening cysteine and the closing phenylalanine or tryptophan. A D gene is named only where the DNA matches it firmly. The size field is filled for only some rows; it gives once, few, many or a size class.

V	D	J	size	CDR3	DNA
TRBV15	NA	TRBJ1-4	NA	CATSRDLQSNEKLFF	TGTGCCACCAGCAGAGATTTACAGTCTAATGAAAAACTGTTTTTT
TRBV7-2	TRBD2	TRBJ2-5	NA	CASSQTSGGGTETQYF	TGTGCCAGCAGCCAGACTAGCGGGGGGGGCACGGAGACCCAGTACTTC
TRBV10-3	TRBD2	TRBJ2-3	NA	CASGPAGTDTQYF	TGTGCCTCCGGACCAGCGGGAACAGATACGCAGTATTTT
TRBV29-1	NA	TRBJ2-3	few	CSVGAADTQYF	TGCAGCGTTGGGGCAGCAGATACGCAGTATTTT
TRBV5-4	NA	TRBJ2-3	few	CASSVPGSTGTDTQYF	TGTGCCAGCAGCGTCCCGGGTTCGACCGGCACAGATACGCAGTATTTT
TRBV25-1	NA	TRBJ1-2	NA	CASSSATRGYTF	TGTGCCAGCAGTTCGGCGACTCGGGGCTACACCTTC
TRBV5-4	TRBD1	TRBJ1-4	NA	CASSPQGVNEKLFF	TGTGCCAGCAGCCCCCAGGGGGTTAATGAAAAACTGTTTTTT
TRBV10-3	TRBD1	TRBJ1-1	few	CAIRTLTGGLNTEAFF	TGTGCCATCAGGACTCTCACAGGGGGCTTGAACACTGAAGCTTTCTTT
TRBV30	NA	TRBJ2-1	many	CAWSGAGFNEQFF	TGTGCCTGGAGTGGCGCAGGTTTCAATGAGCAGTTCTTC
TRBV4-1	TRBD2	TRBJ2-1	many	CASSPSSGGIIYNEQFF	TGCGCCAGCAGCCCCTCTAGCGGGGGGATCATTTACAATGAGCAGTTCTTC
TRBV7-9	TRBD1	TRBJ1-5	few	CASSSTGGINQPQHF	TGTGCCAGCAGCTCGACAGGGGGCATCAATCAGCCCCAGCATTTT
TRBV11-2	NA	TRBJ2-2	NA	CASRTSGLTGELFF	TGTGCCAGCCGCACCTCAGGATTAACCGGGGAGCTGTTTTTT
TRBV27	NA	TRBJ1-1	few	CASSTQGQLNTEAFF	TGTGCCAGCAGTACCCAAGGACAGCTGAACACTGAAGCTTTCTTT
TRBV6-6	TRBD1	TRBJ1-2	few	CASSKQQGALTF	TGTGCCAGCAGTAAACAACAGGGGGCACTCACCTTC
TRBV7-2	NA	TRBJ2-3	NA	CASSPYGEGTDTQYF	TGTGCCAGCAGCCCATACGGGGAGGGCACAGATACGCAGTATTTT
TRBV6-1	TRBD1	TRBJ2-5	NA	CASTKRTGHLQTQYF	TGTGCCAGCACCAAGAGGACAGGGCATTTACAGACCCAGTACTTC
TRBV7-9	NA	TRBJ1-4	few	CASSFFAQAKLFF	TGTGCCAGCAGCTTCTTTGCCCAGGCAAAACTGTTTTTT
TRBV28	NA	TRBJ1-4	NA	CASSSGENEKLFF	TGTGCCAGCAGTTCCGGAGAAAATGAAAAACTGTTTTTT
TRBV27	NA	TRBJ2-1	few	CASSSYQYNEQFF	TGTGCCAGCAGTTCCTATCAGTACAATGAGCAGTTCTTC
TRBV7-9	TRBD1	TRBJ1-2	NA	CASSWGQAYGYTF	TGTGCCAGCAGCTGGGGACAGGCCTATGGCTACACCTTC
TRBV7-2	NA	TRBJ2-7	NA	CASSRGQDSQIYEQYF	TGTGCCAGCAGCCGAGGTCAGGACAGCCAGATTTACGAGCAGTACTTC
TRBV5-1	TRBD2	TRBJ2-5	few	CASSRGTSGEGPEETQYF	TGCGCCAGCAGCCGAGGGACTAGCGGGGAGGGCCCCGAAGAGACCCAGTACTTC
TRBV27	NA	TRBJ1-5	many	CASSLGQTINQPQHF	TGTGCCAGCAGTTTAGGGCAGACAATTAATCAGCCCCAGCATTTT
TRBV6-1	NA	TRBJ2-7	few	CASSEGDVSYEQYF	TGTGCCAGCAGTGAAGGGGACGTTTCCTACGAGCAGTACTTC
TRBV15	NA	TRBJ2-5	NA	CATSSTYNQETQYF	TGTGCCACCAGCTCAACTTATAACCAAGAGACCCAGTACTTC
TRBV11-2	NA	TRBJ2-3	NA	CASSQTFPTQYF	TGTGCCAGCAGCCAGACCTTTCCTACGCAGTATTTT
TRBV7-2	TRBD2	TRBJ2-5	NA	CASSLWGGSETQYF	TGTGCCAGCAGCTTATGGGGAGGGTCAGAGACCCAGTACTTC
TRBV28	NA	TRBJ1-4	few	CASSPPNWEKLFF	TGTGCCAGCAGTCCCCCAAACTGGGAAAAACTGTTTTTT
TRBV30	NA	TRBJ2-2	few	CAWSRVGELFF	TGTGCCTGGTCGCGTGTCGGGGAGCTGTTTTTT
TRBV28	NA	TRBJ2-1	NA	CASSRDINNEQFF	TGTGCCAGCAGTCGGGACATAAACAATGAGCAGTTCTTC
TRBV4-3	NA	TRBJ2-1	many	CASSPARGASYNEQFF	TGCGCCAGCAGCCCAGCACGGGGAGCTTCCTACAATGAGCAGTTCTTC
TRBV27	NA	TRBJ2-1	NA	CASSPRTTSFHEQFF	TGTGCCAGCAGTCCCCGTACGACTAGTTTTCATGAGCAGTTCTTC
TRBV30	TRBD1	TRBJ1-2	few	CAWSVQGARGYGYTF	TGTGCCTGGAGTGTACAGGGGGCGCGCGGCTATGGCTACACCTTC
TRBV28	NA	TRBJ1-6	NA	CASSAGQRHNSPLHF	TGTGCCAGCAGTGCCGGACAGCGGCATAATTCACCCCTCCACTTT
TRBV5-1	NA	TRBJ2-3	NA	CASSPPGLNTQYF	TGCGCCAGCAGCCCACCGGGACTCAATACGCAGTATTTT
TRBV6-5	NA	TRBJ1-1	NA	CASSFQRGTEAFF	TGTGCCAGCAGTTTTCAGAGGGGGACTGAAGCTTTCTTT
TRBV7-9	NA	TRBJ1-1	many	CASSVDSFNTEAFF	TGTGCCAGCAGCGTGGACAGCTTTAACACTGAAGCTTTCTTT
TRBV29-1	TRBD1	TRBJ2-2	NA	CSATGGLDTGELFF	TGCAGCGCGACAGGGGGCCTGGACACCGGGGAGCTGTTTTTT
TRBV5-4	TRBD1	TRBJ1-2	NA	CASSLETGGAYGYTF	TGTGCCAGCAGCTTGGAGACAGGGGGAGCCTATGGCTACACCTTC
TRBV4-3	NA	TRBJ1-2	few	CASSQDRRFFRERDGYTF	TGCGCCAGCAGCCAAGATCGACGGTTTTTCAGGGAAAGGGATGGCTACACCTTC
TRBV7-2	NA	TRBJ2-6	NA	CASRYRQYSGANVLTF	TGTGCCAGCAGATATAGACAGTACTCTGGGGCCAACGTCCTGACTTTC
TRBV18	NA	TRBJ1-3	few	CASSGSSGNTIYF	TGTGCCAGCTCCGGGAGCTCTGGAAACACCATATATTTT
TRBV7-8	TRBD2	TRBJ2-2	NA	CASSLALGLASGELFF	TGTGCCAGCAGCTTAGCTCTTGGACTAGCGTCCGGGGAGCTGTTTTTT
TRBV5-1	NA	TRBJ1-1	NA	CASSSYQNTEAFF	TGCGCCAGCAGCTCATACCAAAACACTGAAGCTTTCTTT
TRBV9	NA	TRBJ1-1	few	CASSLEENTEAFF	TGTGCCAGCAGCTTAGAGGAGAACACTGAAGCTTTCTTT
TRBV7-2	TRBD2	TRBJ2-3	few	CASSPELAGTRTDTQYF	TGTGCCAGCAGCCCCGAACTAGCGGGCACACGCACAGATACGCAGTATTTT
TRBV7-2	NA	TRBJ2-3	NA	CASSLDVGVGGTGTDTQYF	TGTGCCAGCAGCTTAGATGTTGGGGTCGGGGGAACTGGCACAGATACGCAGTATTTT
TRBV5-4	NA	TRBJ1-5	many	CASSNQQGEGNQPQHF	TGTGCCAGCAGCAACCAACAGGGCGAGGGCAATCAGCCCCAGCATTTT
TRBV5-4	NA	TRBJ2-7	few	CASSLGGRSYEQYF	TGTGCCAGCAGCTTGGGGGGTCGTTCCTACGAGCAGTACTTC
TRBV6-5	NA	TRBJ2-7	NA	CASSYSLPSDYEQYF	TGTGCCAGCAGTTACAGTCTCCCTTCGGACTACGAGCAGTACTTC
TRBV2	TRBD1	TRBJ1-5	few	CASKATGPNSNQPQHF	TGTGCCAGCAAAGCGACAGGGCCTAATAGCAATCAGCCCCAGCATTTT
TRBV29-1	TRBD1	TRBJ1-1	NA	CSVDIGTAGTEAFF	TGCAGCGTTGATATAGGGACAGCGGGAACTGAAGCTTTCTTT
TRBV18	TRBD2	TRBJ2-7	NA	CASSQGAGAYEQYF	TGTGCCAGCTCACAGGGAGCGGGGGCCTACGAGCAGTACTTC
TRBV6-5	NA	TRBJ1-6	NA	CASSYRGGDNSPLHF	TGTGCCAGCAGTTACAGGGGAGGTGATAATTCACCCCTCCACTTT
TRBV18	TRBD2	TRBJ2-2	NA	CASSPNPGLAGNTGELFF	TGTGCCAGCTCACCTAATCCGGGACTAGCGGGGAACACCGGGGAGCTGTTTTTT